This TCR beta chain emerged from a study of T cells in Graves' hyperthyroidism and ophthalmopathy. Study-level information: Initial diagnosis, before any treatment, was when peripheral blood was collected.

V shed 0 bases, J shed 2 bases, and the junction held 3 bases outside the gene matches. This CDR3 has 16 amino acids. Germline values: CDR1 MNHEY, CDR2 SVGEGT. Study-wide results and caveats: In simple terms, a model built on 13 V-J features told ophthalmopathy apart from stable hyperthyroidism.

Fresh 10 ml peripheral blood yielded PBMCs. RNA transcripts gave rise to amplified TCR beta CDR3 regions. When the TCR CDR3 underwent first-round RT-PCR, the HTBI primer set was used. MiXCR, applied by TCRdb to the multiplex PCR reads, yields one record per CDR3 protein. The sample has more than 300,000 distinct CDR3 sequences, 18% seen once. This clonotype was seen more than once but under ten times. What it binds is unknown. The receptor was isolated from a young man with Graves' ophthalmopathy. This chain uses TRBV6-2 or TRBV6-3 with TRBJ2-2, with TRBD1 matching over 7 bases. What was sequenced was blood. CDR3: CASSYSTGINTGELFF. DNA of the CDR3: TGTGCCAGCAGTTACTCGACAGGGATCAACACCGGGGAGCTGTTTTTT.